The T cell receptor (beta chain) described here comes from a study of Ad26.COV2.S vaccination and SARS-CoV-2 variants. Clones were read by immunoSEQ multiplex PCR, and TCRdb kept only the in-frame ones, dropping some. This sample has hundreds of thousands of clones, with around 92% found just once. Regarding the study as a whole: Post-vaccination breadth of spike-specific CD8+ and CD4+ T cell responses was reportedly substantial. Researchers cautioned that TCR breadth and depth analyses may have underestimated total T cell responses.

Treatment reported: about 20 received Ad26.COV2.S at low or high dose, single or two shots; several received placebo; per-sample allocation not given. Following the first vaccine or placebo injection, samples were taken on day 63. About this clone: Its cognate antigen is unknown.

Trimming removed 5 bases from V and 5 bases from J, with 15 bases in between. The V gene's germline CDR1 is LGHDT and CDR2 YNNKEL (reference sequence). CDR3 length: 14 residues. This chain links TRBV3-1 (or the pseudogene TRBV3-2) with TRBJ1-1; D gene ambiguous. Here the sequenced sample was peripheral blood, taken in a trial of Ad26.COV2.S vaccine versus placebo. The receptor was isolated from a person aged 18-60 years who received the Ad26.COV2.S COVID-19 vaccine or a placebo. The CDR3 DNA follows: TGTGCCAGCAGCTTGGGCCACCGGTGGACTGAAGCTTTCTTT. This codes for CASSLGHRWTEAFF.